This T cell receptor beta chain was identified in a study of blood T cell repertoires in COVID-19. V lost 4 bases to trimming and J lost 6 bases; unmatched junction nucleotides: 5. CDR3 length equals 14 residues. From germline, CDR1 is ENHRY and CDR2 SYGVKD. Original analysis: Estimation of nucleated cell counts relied on the amplification of reference gene primers. Profiling relied on immunoSEQ multiplex PCR, and the TCRdb table lists in-frame clones only, not all of them. V and J calls and clone size follow that table, whereas D and trimming were derived from the DNA. Here the sample spans over 100,000 clones, about 85% being singletons.

This clonotype was obtained from a man aged 35-49 years with acute or convalescent COVID-19. The chain has TRBV10-3 and TRBJ2-7; 11 nucleotides align to TRBD2. Sequenced: peripheral blood. The CDR3, as DNA: TGTGCCATCAGTGCGGGGACTAGCGGTCTCGAGCAGTACTTC. This codes for CAISAGTSGLEQYF.